This T cell receptor (beta chain) emerged from a study of T cells in Graves' hyperthyroidism and ophthalmopathy. About the study: Specimen type is peripheral blood, collected at initial diagnosis prior to any treatment.

Graves' hyperthyroidism was deemed stable given no ophthalmopathy progression within 18 months. Aged 18 to 65, the patients had hyperthyroidism that was newly diagnosed and had lasted under 2 months. This clonotype has more than one count but fewer than ten. TCR beta CDR3 regions were amplified from RNA transcripts. A set of HTBI primers served as the primers for a first-round RT-PCR of the TCR CDR3. TCRdb reanalysed the multiplex PCR reads using MiXCR and keeps one entry per CDR3 protein. The sample has hundreds of thousands of distinct CDR3 sequences; approximately 15% are singletons. Sequenced sample: blood. This receptor was identified in a woman between 18 and 29 years old with Graves' hyperthyroidism.

The CDR3 DNA follows: TGTGCCAGCAAAGGGACTAGCGGAGCCAAAAACATTCAGTACTTC. Translating it yields CASKGTSGAKNIQYF. The J gene is TRBJ2-4, the V gene TRBV12-3 or TRBV12-4; 11 bases are shared with TRBD2. J lost 0 bases, V lost 7 bases, and 2 bases had no gene match. CDR3 size: 15 residues.